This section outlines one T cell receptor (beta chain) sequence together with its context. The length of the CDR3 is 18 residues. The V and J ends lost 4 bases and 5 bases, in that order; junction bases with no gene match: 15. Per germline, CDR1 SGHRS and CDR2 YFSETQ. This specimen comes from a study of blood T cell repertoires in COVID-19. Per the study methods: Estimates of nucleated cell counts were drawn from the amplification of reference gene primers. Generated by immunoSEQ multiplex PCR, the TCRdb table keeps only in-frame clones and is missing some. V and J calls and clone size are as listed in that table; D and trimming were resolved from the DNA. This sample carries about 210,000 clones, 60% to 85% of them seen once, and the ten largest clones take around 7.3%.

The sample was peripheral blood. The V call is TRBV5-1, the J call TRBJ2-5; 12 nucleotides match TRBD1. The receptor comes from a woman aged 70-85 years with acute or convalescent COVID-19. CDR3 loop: CASSPLPGQGARGETQYF. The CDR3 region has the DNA TGCGCCAGCAGCCCCCTTCCGGGACAGGGGGCGCGCGGTGAGACCCAGTACTTC.